This T cell receptor beta chain was retrieved from a study of regulatory T cells in long-lasting Graves disease. Sample time point: newly diagnosed GD, antithyroid drugs for less than 3 months. TCR sequences were obtained from RNA taken from PBMCs. American Thyroid Association guidelines defined how Graves' disease was diagnosed. CDR3 length: 13 residues. V was pared by 3 bases and J by 10 bases, with 10 bases between. This clonotype was seen a handful of times. In building TCR beta libraries, iRepertoire HTBI primers were used together with Arm-PCR of CDR3 regions. TCRdb analysed the multiplex PCR reads with MiXCR anew, one entry per CDR3 protein. The repertoire includes over 500,000 distinct CDR3 sequences, about 15% of them detected once, and 18% sits in the top ten. The same specimen was also included in a second study, on T cells in Graves' hyperthyroidism and ophthalmopathy. That investigation notes: Uncontrolled infection, other autoimmune disease, pregnancy or lactation excluded patients. Ophthalmopathy onset followed model prediction by a median around 6.9 months.

Sequenced here: peripheral blood mononuclear cells (PBMCs), sampled at new diagnosis, from a patient treated with antithyroid drugs. This clonotype was obtained from a woman aged 25 to 39 with Graves disease. The chain joins TRBV12-3 or TRBV12-4 to TRBJ1-6; no reliable D call. The DNA for the CDR3 is TGTGCCAGCAGTTTCGGCCGGGAATCACCCCTCCACTTT. It yields the protein CASSFGRESPLHF.